This note documents a single T cell receptor beta chain sequence. Its antigen remains unknown. Clones were sequenced by immunoSEQ multiplex PCR, and TCRdb holds only the in-frame ones, with some missing. This table has 70,000 to 95,000 clones, roughly 96% appearing once. The data derive from a study of siplizumab effects on memory and regulatory T cells. The CDR3 has 13 residues. Trimming took off 5 bases at V and 4 bases at J, with 11 bases between the two ends. The germline V gene has CDR1 MRHNA and CDR2 SNTAGT. Study-wide results and caveats: Apparently more diverse than memory cells, naive T cells also seemed major alloresponse contributors. Unstimulated subsets accounted for the mapping of only a minor share of the clones that were alloreactive. Proliferating CD4+ or CD8+ clones, roughly 80-96% of them, lacked an assignable naive or memory phenotype.

Material for sequencing was naive CD4+ T cells sorted from blood. The chain carries TRBV6-4 and TRBJ1-1; unclear D gene. The clonotype was recovered from a human donor in good health. CDR3 bases: TGTGCCAGCAGTCCCGGGGAAGTCACTGAAGCTTTCTTT. Its translation: CASSPGEVTEAFF.